Below, 14 T cell receptor beta chains from the same sample are listed, as sequenced in a study of OX40 agonist ivuxolimab in advanced cancers. The library was obtained by the immunoSEQ multiplex PCR assay. Not all clones reach the TCRdb copy of this immuneACCESS table, which keeps in-frame sequences only. Checked studies attribute under half of the gap to unresolved V genes and leave the rest unexplained. The sample profile shows about 80,000 clones; roughly 84% of them were found once. 0.32% of the sample comes from the top ten. Sequenced material: CD4+ or CD8+ T cells sorted from blood, taken in a trial of the OX40 agonist ivuxolimab. These receptors all come from an adult with an advanced solid tumor such as melanoma, head and neck, liver or kidney cancer.

This clone appeared a single time. J is TRBJ1-1 and V is TRBV7-2; TRBD1 matches 7 bases. V lost 4 bases, J lost 4 bases, and 6 bases stayed unmatched. This CDR3 comprises 14 residues. The V gene's germline CDR1 is SGHTA and CDR2 FQGNSA. CDR3 sequence: CASSYDRVSTEAFF. CDR3 DNA sequence: TGTGCCAGCAGCTATGACAGGGTGAGCACTGAAGCTTTCTTT.

A single count supports this clone. V is TRBV5-1 and J is TRBJ2-7, with TRBD2 identical over 13 bases. The CDR3 length is 15 residues. The V and J ends lost 4 bases and 3 bases, in that order; junction bases with no gene match: 4. Germline-derived CDR1 and CDR2 are SGHRS and YFSETQ. The CDR3 coding sequence is TGCGCCAGCAGCACGGGGACTAGCGGGATCTACGAGCAGTACTTC. It yields the protein CASSTGTSGIYEQYF.

This chain links TRBV6-1 with TRBJ1-2, with D maybe TRBD1 (5 bases). CDR3 length: 12 amino acids. CDR1 and CDR2 (germline): MNHNS, SASEGT. Trimming removed 6 bases at V and 12 bases at J, with 17 bases between. The CDR3, as DNA: TGTGCCAGCAGGGGGGGAGTACCTTACCACACCTTC. Protein: CASRGGVPYHTF.

This clone was counted a few times. V usage is TRBV28 and J usage is TRBJ2-5, with a tentative D call TRBD2 (5 bases). With 5 bases removed from V and 5 bases from J, the gap between germline ends came to 15 bases. Germline CDR1 reads MDHEN; CDR2 reads SYDVKM. The CDR3 is made up of 14 amino acids. The CDR3 bases are TGTGCCAGCAGTCGTAATCACGGAGGTGAGACCCAGTACTTC. Translated: CASSRNHGGETQYF. The full variable domain, in which reference TRBV28 and TRBJ2-5 provide the parts outside the CDR3, is DVKVTQSSRYLVKRTGEKVFLECVQDMDHENMFWYRQDPGLGLRLIYFSYDVKMKEKGDIPEGYSVSREKKERFSLILESASTNQTSMYLCASSRNHGGETQYFGPGTRLLVL.

The V call is TRBV19, the J call TRBJ1-1; D is unclear. The CDR3 runs 14 residues. CDR1 and CDR2 from the germline V gene are LNHDA and SQIVND (reference sequence). With 0 bases removed from V and 4 bases from J, the gap between germline ends came to 9 bases. The CDR3 nucleotides read TGTGCCAGTAGTATAGAATTACGAGGCACTGAAGCTTTCTTT. It specifies CASSIELRGTEAFF.

This chain uses TRBV5-5 with TRBJ1-3; D is perhaps TRBD1 (5 bases). CDR3 size: 17 residues. The germline V gene encodes CDR1 SGHKS and CDR2 YYEKEE (reference sequence). V was trimmed by 0 bases and J by 3 bases, leaving 16 bases between them. This CDR3 is CASSLGLTGALGNTIYF. The CDR3 region has the DNA TGTGCCAGCAGCTTGGGGCTTACAGGTGCCCTTGGAAACACCATATATTTT.

The CDR3 region is CASSPSGSGQFF. The CDR3 nucleotides are TGTGCCAGTAGTCCCAGCGGGTCCGGGCAGTTCTTC. The chain couples TRBV19 to TRBJ2-1; maybe TRBD2 (6 bases). V was shortened by 5 bases and J by 12 bases, with 14 bases between the two germline ends. Germline lookup yields CDR1 LNHDA and CDR2 SQIVND (reference sequence). This CDR3 has 12 amino acids.

As DNA, the CDR3 is TGTGCCTTCACAGTACGAACTGAAGCTTTCTTT. This codes for CAFTVRTEAFF. V usage is TRBV30 and J usage is TRBJ1-1; D is undetermined. The CDR3 sequence is 11 residues long. The germline CDR1 and CDR2 sequences are GTSNPN and SVGIG (reference sequence). Trimming left V 7 bases short and J 5 bases short, with 11 bases between.

The chain employs TRBV5-1 and TRBJ1-1; D not resolved. CDR1 and CDR2 (germline): SGHRS, YFSETQ. Trimming pared 0 bases from V and 4 bases from J, leaving 10 bases between. This CDR3 is built from 14 residues. In DNA, the CDR3 is TGCGCCAGCAGCTTGGAGTCAGGACGCACTGAAGCTTTCTTT. As protein: CASSLESGRTEAFF.

This clone was counted a few times. The chain uses TRBV10-3 and TRBJ1-2; 9 nucleotides match TRBD1. In germline, CDR1 is ENHRY, CDR2 SYGVKD. Losses at the gene ends were 3 bases for V and 11 bases for J; bases not matched to a gene: 13. The CDR3 extends over 15 amino acids. CDR3 nucleotide sequence: TGTGCCATCAGTGACCTGATCGGGACAGGGAAGTATTACACCTTC. This codes for CAISDLIGTGKYYTF.

The rearrangement joins TRBV7-2 to TRBJ1-5, with 10 bases that match TRBD1. Germline trimming cut 6 bases from V and 3 bases from J; bases unmatched to any gene: 5. CDR1 and CDR2 (germline): SGHTA, FQGNSA. CDR3 length: 15 residues. In nucleotides, the CDR3 is TGTGCCAGCAGAACCGGGACAGGGGACAATCAGCCCCAGCATTTT. Encoded protein: CASRTGTGDNQPQHF. Looking up the rest from reference TRBV7-2 and TRBJ1-5 gives the full variable domain: GAGVSQSPSNKVTEKGKDVELRCDPISGHTALYWYRQSLGQGLEFLIYFQGNSAPDKSGLPSDRFSAERTGGSVSTLTIQRTQQEDSAVYLCASRTGTGDNQPQHFGDGTRLSIL.

This clone was counted a single time. The rearrangement links TRBV11-2 to TRBJ2-2; D possibly corresponds to TRBD2 (6 bases). The germline gives CDR1 SGHAT, CDR2 FQNNGV. The V end was cut by 5 bases, the J end by 6 bases, with 25 bases between. The CDR3 covers 18 residues. The CDR3 DNA reads TGTGCCAGCAGCGCCCGCGGGCGGGGACGGGAGAGCGCCGGGGAGCTGTTTTTT. It specifies CASSARGRGRESAGELFF.

This clone has a handful of counts. Other DNA sequences from this sample encode an identical CDR3 as well. The chain employs TRBV2 and TRBJ1-1, with 7 bases matching TRBD1. The CDR3 extends over 13 amino acids. V lost 6 bases, J lost 1 base, and 2 bases stayed unmatched. From germline, CDR1 is SNHLY and CDR2 FYNNEI. The CDR3 spells CASSRQGNTEAFF. In DNA form, the CDR3 reads TGTGCCAGCAGCCGACAGGGGAACACTGAAGCTTTCTTT.

CDR3 nucleotide sequence: TGTGCCAGCTCACCGCCGACTAGCGGATTTCACACAGATACGCAGTATTTT. This translates into CASSPPTSGFHTDTQYF. V gene TRBV18 combines with J gene TRBJ2-3, with 9 bases identical to TRBD2. Germline lookup yields CDR1 KGHSH and CDR2 LQKENI. V shed 3 bases and J 2 bases; nucleotides not matched to a gene: 9. The CDR3 is 17 amino acids.